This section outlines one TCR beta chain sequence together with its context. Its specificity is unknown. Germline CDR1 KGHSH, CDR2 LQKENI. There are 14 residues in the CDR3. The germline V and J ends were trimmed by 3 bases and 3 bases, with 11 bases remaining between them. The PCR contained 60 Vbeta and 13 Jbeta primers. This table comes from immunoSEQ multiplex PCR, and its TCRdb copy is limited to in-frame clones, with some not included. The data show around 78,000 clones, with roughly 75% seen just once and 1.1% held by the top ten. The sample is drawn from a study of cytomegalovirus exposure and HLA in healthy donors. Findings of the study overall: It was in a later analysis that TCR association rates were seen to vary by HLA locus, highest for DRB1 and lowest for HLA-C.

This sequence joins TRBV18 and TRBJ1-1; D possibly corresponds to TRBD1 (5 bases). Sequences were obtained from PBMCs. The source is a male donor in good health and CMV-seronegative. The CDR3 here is CASSPQGTDTEAFF. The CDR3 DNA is TGTGCCAGCTCACCGCAGGGAACGGACACTGAAGCTTTCTTT.